This T cell receptor (beta chain) was captured in a study of CD8 T cells in ankylosing spondylitis. Whole-study findings and limits: Clones tied to disease were said to be significantly enriched in matched ankylosing spondylitis synovial fluid.

MiXCR, applied by TCRdb to the 5' RACE reads, yields one record per CDR3 protein. The data show 150,000 or so distinct CDR3 sequences, around 8.9% seen once. In the case of this clonotype: The antigen is not known.

The receptor was isolated from a female donor with ankylosing spondylitis or in good health (not recorded which). The sample consisted of blood, either unsorted or a sorted T cell fraction (not recorded which).

The CDR3 DNA sequence: TGTGCCAGCAGTTTTTACGGGAGGGCGGCAGATACGCAGTATTTT. It encodes CASSFYGRAADTQYF. The chain is built from TRBV6-5 and TRBJ2-3; TRBD2 matches at 8 bases. CDR3 length equals 15 residues. The germline V gene has CDR1 MNHEY and CDR2 SVGAGI. The V segment lost 4 bases and the J segment 4 bases; nucleotides outside the gene matches: 7.